Listed here are 4 T cell receptor beta chains from one sample, sequenced in a study of T-cell memory formation after mild COVID-19. TCRdb ran MiXCR on the 5' RACE reads and lists one entry per CDR3 protein. The data hold tens of thousands of distinct CDR3 sequences, with over 12% observed a single time. The sample was PBMCs or a T cell subset sorted from them (not recorded which). These receptors were collected from a young man who had mild COVID-19 (a few samples of this study predate the infection). Cell type and time point are not known.

The chain links TRBV27 to TRBJ2-7, with D maybe TRBD1 (7 bases). Germline V CDR1 and CDR2: MNHEY, SMNVEV (reference sequence). V shed 5 bases and J shed 3 bases, with 17 bases lying between them. The CDR3 runs to 15 residues. The CDR3 is CASSRAGQPNYEQYF. CDR3 in DNA: TGTGCCAGCAGTCGGGCGGGACAGCCAAACTACGAGCAGTACTTC.

This clonotype was seen only a few times. The chain links TRBV4-1 to TRBJ2-7; D gene ambiguous. Germline V gene lookup returns CDR1 MGHRA and CDR2 YSYEKL. This CDR3 spans 15 amino acids. Trimming shortened V by 0 bases and J by 1 base, and 10 bases separated the two germline ends. The CDR3 loop is CASSQDWPGSYEQYF. Here the CDR3 DNA reads TGCGCCAGCAGCCAAGATTGGCCCGGGTCCTACGAGCAGTACTTC.

Only a few counts were recorded for this clonotype. The chain is built from TRBV4-2 and TRBJ2-1, with TRBD1 as a possible D gene (5 bases). The CDR3 runs to 14 residues. Trimming left V 1 base short and J 3 bases short, with 7 bases between. Germline values: CDR1 LGHNA, CDR2 YNFKEQ. This CDR3 is CASSQATGYNEQFF. In DNA form, the CDR3 reads TGTGCCAGCAGCCAAGCCACAGGCTACAATGAGCAGTTCTTC.

V is TRBV7-8 and J is TRBJ1-5, with D hard to call. The CDR3 covers 16 residues. Germline CDR1 is SGHVS and CDR2 is FQNEAQ. The V end was cut by 1 base, the J end by 7 bases, with 17 bases between. CDR3 bases: TGTGCCAGCAGCTTAGGGGCTCAAGGTTTCAACCAGCCCCAGCATTTT. This codes for CASSLGAQGFNQPQHF. The full variable domain, completed using reference TRBV7-8 and TRBJ1-5, is GAGVSQSPRYKVAKRGQDVALRCDPISGHVSLFWYQQALGQGPEFLTYFQNEAQLDKSGLPSDRFFAERPEGSVSTLKIQRTQQEDSAVYLCASSLGAQGFNQPQHFGDGTRLSIL.